The 2 T cell receptor beta chains below all came from one sample that was sequenced in a study of tumor-infiltrating lymphocytes in primary liver carcinoma. Unsorted bulk tissue of roughly 18-31 mg yielded co-extracted RNA and DNA. Reverse transcription of 500 to 650 ng total RNA with a constant-region primer produced TCR beta cDNA. Three nested multiplex PCR rounds of slightly modified ARM-PCR generated TCR beta libraries. For around 9 cycles apiece, the opening two PCR rounds ran with TRBV1-TRBV30 forward primers and a C-beta reverse primer. TCRdb passed the multiplex PCR reads through MiXCR, listing each CDR3 protein once. The profile shows approximately 190,000 distinct CDR3 sequences, just under 85% of them singletons. What was sequenced was tumor tissue from primary liver carcinoma. The source of these receptors is a man aged 40-49 years with primary liver carcinoma and hepatitis B virus infection.

About this clonotype itself: At one end, the junction sequence differs from germline, possibly due to a read error. V and J are TRBV6-5 and TRBJ1-1, with a weak D call TRBD1 (5 bases). CDR1 MNHEY and CDR2 SVGAGI come from the germline V gene. This CDR3 spans 13 amino acids. CDR3 loop: CASSRTRDTEVFF. DNA for the CDR3: TGTGCCAGCAGTAGGACACGGGATACAGAAGTTTTCTTT.

This clonotype has only a few counts. Compared with germline, one end of the junction differs, possibly owing to a read error. The chain recombines TRBV11-1 with TRBJ1-2; tentative D call: TRBD1 (5 bases). The CDR3 loop spans 12 amino acids. The germline gives CDR1 SGHAT, CDR2 FQDESV (reference sequence). The CDR3 sequence: CASRLGASDYTF. The CDR3, as DNA: TGTGCCAGCAGATTAGGGGCGAGCGACTACACCTTC. Based on the CDR3 plus reference TRBV11-1 and TRBJ1-2, the full variable domain is EAEVAQSPRYKITEKSQAVAFWCDPISGHATLYWYRQILGQGPELLVQFQDESVVDDSQLPKDRFSAERLKGVDSTLKIQPAELGDSAMYLCASRLGASDYTFGSGTRLTVV.